Given below is one TCR beta chain in context. Its target is not known. These data belong to a study of cytomegalovirus exposure and HLA in healthy donors. CDR3 length: 15 residues. CDR1 and CDR2 (germline): PRHDT, FYEKMQ (reference sequence). Trimming left V 5 bases short and J 4 bases short, with 15 bases between. Whole-study results and caveats: In an earlier analysis, about 87% or about 30%: the productive usage of most TCR beta V segments.

There were likely unrecorded immune exposures, though donors were nominally healthy when sampled. PCR amplification relied on 60 Vbeta primers (plus 13 Jbeta primers). Profiled with immunoSEQ multiplex PCR; TCRdb holds only in-frame clones, not every one. The table shows fewer than 100,000 clones, with more than 70% occurring only once. The rearrangement uses TRBV13 and TRBJ2-1, with a weak D call TRBD1 (5 bases). The TCR sequence derives from a male donor in good health and CMV-seropositive. The material sequenced was PBMCs. CDR3 sequence: CASSPTDSLYNEQFF. Written as DNA, the CDR3 is TGTGCCAGCAGCCCAACTGACAGTTTATACAATGAGCAGTTCTTC.